The 2 T cell receptor beta chains below were found in one sample sequenced in a study of regulatory T cells in long-lasting Graves disease. Time point in this sample: newly diagnosed GD, antithyroid drugs for less than 3 months. Construction of the TCR library relied on RNA isolated from PBMCs. Both iRepertoire HTBI primers and Arm-PCR of CDR3 regions were used to build the TCR beta libraries. MiXCR was run by TCRdb on the multiplex PCR reads, yielding one entry per CDR3 protein. This sample carries about 540,000 distinct CDR3 sequences, approximately 13% of them seen once, and the ten largest clones take 8% to 10%. In addition, the sample was reused for a study of T cells in Graves' hyperthyroidism and ophthalmopathy.

The sample consisted of peripheral blood mononuclear cells (PBMCs), taken at new diagnosis, from a patient treated with antithyroid drugs. The receptors were sampled from a man aged 25 to 40 with Graves disease.

This clonotype was seen a handful of times. V is TRBV6-8 and J is TRBJ2-1; 11 bases line up with TRBD2. The germline V gene encodes CDR1 MNHGY and CDR2 SAAAGT. The CDR3 consists of 16 residues. After removal of 7 bases from V and 4 bases from J, the junction contained 9 bases not matched to a gene. The CDR3 loop reads CASTSTGTSGYNEQFF. The CDR3, as DNA: TGTGCCAGCACATCTACCGGGACTAGCGGTTACAATGAGCAGTTCTTC.

This clonotype was observed a few times. V usage is TRBV24-1 and J usage is TRBJ2-3; D unclear. The CDR3 spans 12 residues. Trimming stripped 2 bases from V and 5 bases from J, with 4 bases between. The germline gives CDR1 KGHDR, CDR2 SFDVKD. CDR3 DNA: TGTGCCACCAGTGATTACGAAGATACGCAGTATTTT. Its protein is CATSDYEDTQYF.